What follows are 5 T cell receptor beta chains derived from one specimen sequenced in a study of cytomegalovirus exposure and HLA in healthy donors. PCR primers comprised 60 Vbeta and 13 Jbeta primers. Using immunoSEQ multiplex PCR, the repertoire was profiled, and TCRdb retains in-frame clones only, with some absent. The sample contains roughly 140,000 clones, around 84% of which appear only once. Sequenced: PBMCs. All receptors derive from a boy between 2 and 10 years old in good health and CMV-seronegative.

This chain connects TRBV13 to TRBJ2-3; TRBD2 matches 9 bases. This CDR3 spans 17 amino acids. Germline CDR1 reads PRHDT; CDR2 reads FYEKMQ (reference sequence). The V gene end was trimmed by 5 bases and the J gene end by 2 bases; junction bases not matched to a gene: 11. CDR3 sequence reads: CASSPPLLAGPTDTQYF. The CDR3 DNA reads TGTGCCAGCAGCCCCCCTCTCCTAGCGGGGCCCACAGATACGCAGTATTTT.

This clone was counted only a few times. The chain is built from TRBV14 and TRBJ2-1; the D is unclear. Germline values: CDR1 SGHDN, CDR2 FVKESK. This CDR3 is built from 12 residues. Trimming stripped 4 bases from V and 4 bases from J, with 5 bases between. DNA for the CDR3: TGTGCCAGCAGCCGAGTGTACAATGAGCAGTTCTTC. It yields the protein CASSRVYNEQFF.

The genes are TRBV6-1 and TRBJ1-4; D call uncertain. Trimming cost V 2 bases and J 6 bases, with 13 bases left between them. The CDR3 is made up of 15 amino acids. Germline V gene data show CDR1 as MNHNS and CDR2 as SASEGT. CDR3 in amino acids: CASSEWPGYDEKLFF. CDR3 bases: TGTGCCAGCAGTGAATGGCCGGGTTATGATGAAAAACTGTTTTTT.

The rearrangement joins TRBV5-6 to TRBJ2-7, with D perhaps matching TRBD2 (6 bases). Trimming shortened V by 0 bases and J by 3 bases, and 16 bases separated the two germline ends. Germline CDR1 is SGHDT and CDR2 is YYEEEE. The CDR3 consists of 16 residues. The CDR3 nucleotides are TGTGCCAGCAGCTTGGGGCGGGGAGTATTCTTCTACGAGCAGTACTTC. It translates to CASSLGRGVFFYEQYF.

This CDR3 reads CAWDKQGLHNEQFF. CDR3 DNA: TGTGCCTGGGATAAACAGGGCCTACACAATGAGCAGTTCTTC. The chain employs TRBV30 and TRBJ2-1; D is possibly TRBD1 (6 bases). This CDR3 comprises 14 residues. The ends were cut back, 5 bases at V and 5 bases at J, with 16 bases in the middle. CDR1 is GTSNPN and CDR2 is SVGIG in the germline V gene (reference sequence).